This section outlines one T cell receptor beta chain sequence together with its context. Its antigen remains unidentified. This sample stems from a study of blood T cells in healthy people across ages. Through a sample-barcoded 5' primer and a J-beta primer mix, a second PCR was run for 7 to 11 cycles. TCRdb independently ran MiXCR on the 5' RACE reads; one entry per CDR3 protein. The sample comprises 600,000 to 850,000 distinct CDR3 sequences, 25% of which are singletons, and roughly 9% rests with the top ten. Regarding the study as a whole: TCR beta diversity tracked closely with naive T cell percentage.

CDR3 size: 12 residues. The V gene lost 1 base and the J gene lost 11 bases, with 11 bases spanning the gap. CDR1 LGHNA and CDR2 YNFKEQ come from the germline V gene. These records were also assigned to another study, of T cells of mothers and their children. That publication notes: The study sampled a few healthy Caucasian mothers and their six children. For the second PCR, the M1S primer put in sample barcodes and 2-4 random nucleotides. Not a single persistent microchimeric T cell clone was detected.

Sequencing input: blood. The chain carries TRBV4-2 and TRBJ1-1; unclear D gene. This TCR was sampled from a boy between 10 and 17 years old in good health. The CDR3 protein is CASSQVNKAAFF. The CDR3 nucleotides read TGTGCCAGCAGCCAAGTTAACAAGGCGGCTTTCTTT.